One and the same sample provided the 15 T cell receptor beta chains below, sequenced in a study of post-analysis software for immune sequencing data. Study conclusions and caveats: There were a few TRBV segments more frequent in patients than controls, and TRBV5-6, TRBV5-1 and TRBV20-1 were among them.

Each TCR beta cDNA library carried unique molecular identifiers. One entry per CDR3 protein results from TCRdb running MiXCR on the PCR reads. The data show hundreds of thousands of distinct CDR3 sequences, with around 44% seen just once and 1.5% to 2% held by the top ten. No antigen is known for these receptors. The sequencing sample was made of blood. Source of these receptors: a girl aged 10 to 17 with multiple sclerosis.

The chain has TRBV20-1 and TRBJ1-1; D is ambiguous. Germline V gene data show CDR1 as DFQATT and CDR2 as SNEGSKA (reference sequence). V lost 1 base, J lost 5 bases, and 8 bases lay in between. The CDR3 contains 12 residues. The CDR3 DNA reads TGCAGTGCTAGAGCGGACGGGACTGAAGCTTTCTTT. It codes for CSARADGTEAFF.

The V gene is TRBV5-1, the J gene TRBJ1-1, with D perhaps TRBD1 (5 bases). From germline, CDR1 is SGHRS and CDR2 YFSETQ. The V and J ends lost 4 bases and 1 base respectively, with 14 bases between them. The CDR3 contains 15 residues. Written as DNA, the CDR3 is TGCGCCAGCAGCCATACTACCGACAGGAACACTGAAGCTTTCTTT. This sequence encodes CASSHTTDRNTEAFF.

This clonotype was recorded only once. This sequence joins TRBV12-3 or TRBV12-4 and TRBJ1-1, with TRBD1 matching 7 bases. CDR3 size: 14 residues. The J segment lost 6 bases and the V segment lost 6 bases, leaving 10 bases of the junction unmatched. DNA for the CDR3: TGTGCCAGCAGACAAAACAGGGGAGGAGCTGAAGCTTTCTTT. This gives the protein CASRQNRGGAEAFF.

There are a few counts of this clonotype. The chain uses TRBV7-2 and TRBJ1-1; 7 nucleotides agree with TRBD1. There are 13 residues in the CDR3. V was clipped by 5 bases and J by 10 bases; unmatched bases: 10. Germline-derived CDR1 and CDR2 are SGHTA and FQGNSA. CDR3 residues: CASSPDRAGSAFF. Written as DNA, the CDR3 is TGTGCCAGCAGCCCCGACAGGGCCGGCTCAGCTTTCTTT. Filled out from reference TRBV7-2 and TRBJ1-1, the complete variable domain reads GAGVSQSPSNKVTEKGKDVELRCDPISGHTALYWYRQSLGQGLEFLIYFQGNSAPDKSGLPSDRFSAERTGGSVSTLTIQRTQQEDSAVYLCASSPDRAGSAFFGQGTRLTVV.

The chain uses TRBV28 and TRBJ1-5; D gene unclear. The CDR3 totals 15 residues. V lost 3 bases and J 3 bases, leaving 12 bases between the germline ends. Germline lookup yields CDR1 MDHEN and CDR2 SYDVKM. The CDR3 sequence is CASSLLEGPNQPQHF. DNA of the CDR3: TGTGCCAGCAGTTTGTTGGAAGGGCCCAATCAGCCCCAGCATTTT.

The chain has TRBV11-2 and TRBJ2-7, with D unresolved. The ends were cut back, 5 bases at V and 0 bases at J, with 17 bases in the middle. CDR1 and CDR2 (germline): SGHAT, FQNNGV. CDR3 length: 16 residues. The CDR3 DNA sequence: TGTGCCAGCAGCCCCCGTCGGGCAGGACGCTCCTACGAGCAGTACTTC. It translates to CASSPRRAGRSYEQYF.

This clonotype came up a few times. The chain carries TRBV12-3 or TRBV12-4 and TRBJ2-3, with D possibly being TRBD1 (6 bases). Deletions cut 6 bases from V and 2 bases from J, with 12 bases between. The CDR3 has 14 residues. CDR3: CASSYGQITDTQYF. CDR3 sequence (DNA): TGTGCCAGCAGCTACGGACAGATCACAGATACGCAGTATTTT.

The V and J genes are TRBV7-8 and TRBJ2-3; tentative D call: TRBD2 (6 bases). The CDR3 extends over 13 amino acids. From germline, CDR1 is SGHVS and CDR2 FQNEAQ. Trimming shortened V by 4 bases and J by 4 bases, and 9 bases separated the two germline ends. In DNA, the CDR3 is TGTGCCAGCAGCTCTAGCGCCCCAGATACGCAGTATTTT. Protein sequence: CASSSSAPDTQYF.

This clonotype showed up just once. The DNA is left out, because the CDR3 cannot be placed on it with certainty; the CDR3 is given as TCRdb lists it. The J gene is TRBJ1-2, the V gene TRBV21-1. TRBV21-1 is given as a pseudogene. Ends included, the CDR3 has 14 residues. CDR3 region: CASVGGGSLYGYTF.

To note about this clonotype: At one of its ends the junction is not consistent with the germline gene, which may arise from a read error. V usage is TRBV6-5 and J usage is TRBJ2-3; 8 bases align to TRBD1. Looked up from germline, CDR1 is MNHEY and CDR2 is SVGAGI. CDR3 length: 15 residues. CDR3 in DNA: TGCGCCAGCAGTTACAGGGACAGGTTGTCGGATACGCAGTATTTT. It codes for CASSYRDRLSDTQYF.

The rearrangement joins TRBV15 to TRBJ2-1, with 7 bases identical to TRBD1. With V trimmed by 2 bases and J by 9 bases, 10 bases remained unmatched. CDR1 LNHNV and CDR2 YYDKDF come from the germline V gene (reference sequence). The CDR3 is made up of 15 amino acids. CDR3 in DNA: TGTGCCACCAGCAGACCGACAGGGTCTGGAAGTGAGCAGTTCTTC. Encoded protein: CATSRPTGSGSEQFF.

A word on this clonotype: The junction and the germline gene differ at one end; a read error may be behind it. The rearrangement uses TRBV12-3 or TRBV12-4 and TRBJ2-4; possibly TRBD1 for D (6 bases). The CDR3 extends over 15 amino acids. The CDR3: CASSLGTLAKNIQYF. CDR3 DNA sequence: TGTGCAAGCAGTTTAGGGACACTAGCCAAAAACATTCAGTACTTC.

The rearrangement uses TRBV4-1 and TRBJ2-5; 9 bases align to TRBD1. The germline gives CDR1 MGHRA, CDR2 YSYEKL. The junction had 7 bases not matched to a gene; V was cut back by 3 bases and J by 2 bases. CDR3 size: 16 residues. CDR3 loop: CASSHRTGEWQETQYF. The CDR3 nucleotides are TGCGCCAGCAGCCACAGGACAGGGGAATGGCAAGAGACCCAGTACTTC.

The chain couples TRBV12-3 or TRBV12-4 to TRBJ2-1; TRBD1 agrees at 8 bases. This CDR3 region has 16 residues. V lost 2 bases and J lost 2; bases outside the gene matches: 5. DNA of the CDR3: TGTGCCAGCAGTTTATCTGGACAGGGCCCCTACAATGAGCAGTTCTTC. Its protein is CASSLSGQGPYNEQFF.

The chain joins TRBV5-1 to TRBJ1-6, with a tentative D call TRBD1 (5 bases). There are 14 residues in the CDR3. The V and J ends lost 4 bases and 7 bases respectively, with 12 bases between them. Germline V gene sequence: CDR1 SGHRS, CDR2 YFSETQ. This chain's CDR3 is CASSPGTENSPLHF. CDR3 nucleotide sequence: TGCGCCAGCAGCCCGGGGACGGAGAATTCACCCCTCCACTTT.